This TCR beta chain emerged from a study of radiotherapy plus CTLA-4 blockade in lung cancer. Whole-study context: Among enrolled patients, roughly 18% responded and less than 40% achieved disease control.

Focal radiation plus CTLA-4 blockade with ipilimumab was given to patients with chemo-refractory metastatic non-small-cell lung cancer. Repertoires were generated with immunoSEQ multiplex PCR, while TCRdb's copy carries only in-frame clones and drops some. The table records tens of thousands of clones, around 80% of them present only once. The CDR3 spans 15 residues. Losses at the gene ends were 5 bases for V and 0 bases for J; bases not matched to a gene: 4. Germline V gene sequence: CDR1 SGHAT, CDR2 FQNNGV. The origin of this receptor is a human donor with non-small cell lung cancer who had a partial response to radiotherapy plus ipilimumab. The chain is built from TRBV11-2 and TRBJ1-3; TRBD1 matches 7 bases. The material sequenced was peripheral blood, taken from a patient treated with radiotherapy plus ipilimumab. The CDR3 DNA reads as TGTGCCAGCAGCCTGGGACAGATCTCTGGAAACACCATATATTTT. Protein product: CASSLGQISGNTIYF.